This record concerns one T cell receptor (beta chain) sequence. Previously published methods and listed TCR primers were used for the bulk TCR libraries. TCRdb redid the calling of the PCR reads with MiXCR, one entry per CDR3 protein. The sample carries more than 550,000 distinct CDR3 sequences, about 25% recorded once. This entry belongs to a study of molecular identifiers for immune sequencing clone quantification. V shed 0 bases and J 3 bases; nucleotides not matched to a gene: 3. There are 16 residues in the CDR3. CDR1 is PRHDT, CDR2 FYEKMQ, per germline (reference sequence). The chain recombines TRBV13 with TRBJ2-1; TRBD1 agrees at 9 bases. Material for sequencing was naive CD8+ T cells from blood, with Jurkat cell RNA spiked in. The subset: FACS-sorted CD8+CD4-CCR7+CD45RA+ naive T cells. The receptor's source is a human donor in good health. Some libraries in this study had Jurkat cell RNA spiked in. The CDR3 loop is CASSLGTGGIYNEQFF. For the CDR3, the DNA is TGTGCCAGCAGCTTAGGGACAGGGGGTATCTACAATGAGCAGTTCTTC.